These 17 T cell receptor beta chains were all obtained from the same sample, sequenced in a study of beta chain features in type 1 diabetes. General study points: There was a moderate but significant shortening of TCRB CDR3s in all four CD4+ subsets of Type 1 diabetes patients.

For these TCRs, the target antigens are not known. Every isolated RNA sample was fully reverse transcribed, so sequencing captured expressed TCRB transcripts. Sequenced by immunoSEQ multiplex PCR; TCRdb stores in-frame clones only, minus some. The sample contains around 300,000 clones, over 12% of which appear only once. Sequenced: naive CD4+ T cells from blood. The receptors shown here come from a man between 18 and 29 years old with type 1 diabetes.

The chain is built from TRBV5-1 and TRBJ1-5; 9 bases match TRBD1. The CDR3 contains 14 residues. Trimming at V came to 4 bases and at J to 5 bases, leaving 4 bases not matched to a gene. Germline V gives CDR1 SGHRS, CDR2 YFSETQ. The CDR3 spells CASSPGQGHQPQHF. The CDR3 DNA reads TGCGCCAGCAGCCCGGGACAGGGCCATCAGCCCCAGCATTTT.

This clone turned up a few times. The genes are TRBV5-1 and TRBJ2-7; D unresolved. The V end was cut by 0 bases, the J end by 3 bases, with 13 bases between. This CDR3 region has 15 residues. The germline gives CDR1 SGHRS, CDR2 YFSETQ. The CDR3 DNA is TGCGCCAGCAGCTTGGAGGTAGGAAGGAGCTACGAGCAGTACTTC. Its protein product is CASSLEVGRSYEQYF.

The table lists this clone with a few counts. This rearrangement joins TRBV7-2 to TRBJ2-5; D not certain. Germline V gives CDR1 SGHTA, CDR2 FQGNSA. V lost 5 bases to trimming and J lost 2 bases, with 6 bases between them. The CDR3 spans 12 residues. The CDR3 DNA follows: TGTGCCAGCAGCGTTCGTCAAGAGACCCAGTACTTC. Translation gives CASSVRQETQYF. Full variable domain (rest looked up from reference TRBV7-2 and TRBJ2-5): GAGVSQSPSNKVTEKGKDVELRCDPISGHTALYWYRQSLGQGLEFLIYFQGNSAPDKSGLPSDRFSAERTGGSVSTLTIQRTQQEDSAVYLCASSVRQETQYFGPGTRLLVL.

The chain has TRBV20-1 and TRBJ2-7; D remains ambiguous. V lost 3 bases to trimming and J lost 6 bases, with 9 bases between them. The CDR3 length is 11 residues. The germline CDR1 and CDR2 sequences are DFQATT and SNEGSKA (reference sequence). In DNA form, the CDR3 reads TGCAGTGCTAGTTCGCCGCGCGAGCAGTACTTC. Translating it yields CSASSPREQYF.

This sequence joins TRBV10-3 and TRBJ2-1; 7 bases align to TRBD1. J gave up 4 bases and V 6 bases, and 6 bases lay outside the gene matches. Germline V gives CDR1 ENHRY, CDR2 SYGVKD. This CDR3 has 14 amino acids. The DNA of the CDR3 is TGTGCCATCAGAGCAGGGGGTGGGTACAATGAGCAGTTCTTC. This gives the protein CAIRAGGGYNEQFF.

The chain combines TRBV18 with TRBJ2-7, with D tentatively TRBD1 (5 bases). The length of the CDR3 is 16 residues. Germline V gene sequence: CDR1 KGHSH, CDR2 LQKENI. V lost 2 bases to trimming and J lost 5 bases, with 19 bases between them. The CDR3 protein is CASSPRVGGRVHEQYF. The CDR3 DNA sequence: TGTGCCAGCTCACCAAGGGTTGGTGGCAGGGTCCACGAGCAGTACTTC.

In this sample, this clone turned up a few times. The chain is built from TRBV30 and TRBJ1-4; 7 nucleotides line up with TRBD1. The CDR3 contains 15 residues. V lost 4 bases, J lost 2 bases, and 7 bases stayed unmatched. Germline CDR1 GTSNPN, CDR2 SVGIG (reference sequence). The CDR3 is CAWNPRGTTNEKLFF. CDR3 nucleotides: TGTGCCTGGAACCCCAGGGGGACGACTAATGAAAAACTGTTTTTT.

The V call is TRBV28, the J call TRBJ1-4, with a tentative D call TRBD1 (6 bases). V was pared by 6 bases and J by 1 base, with 9 bases between. The CDR3 is 14 residues long. Germline CDR1 is MDHEN and CDR2 is SYDVKM. The CDR3 is CASRPGQTNEKLFF. The CDR3, as DNA: TGTGCCAGCAGACCGGGACAAACTAATGAAAAACTGTTTTTT.

The chain has TRBV29-1 and TRBJ1-1, with D perhaps matching TRBD1 (6 bases). The CDR3 runs 13 residues. Germline values: CDR1 SQVTM, CDR2 ANQGSEA. The V gene lost 4 bases and the J gene lost 1 base, with 10 bases spanning the gap. CDR3 sequence reads: CSVAGAGNTEAFF. CDR3 in DNA: TGCAGCGTTGCAGGGGCGGGGAACACTGAAGCTTTCTTT.

The V call is TRBV20-1, the J call TRBJ2-7; D is unclear. Germline loops: CDR1 DFQATT, CDR2 SNEGSKA (reference sequence). V was cut by 7 bases and J by 3 bases, with 7 bases left in between. The CDR3 is made up of 10 amino acids. CDR3 DNA: TGCAGTGTTTCTAGCTACGAGCAGTACTTC. It yields the protein CSVSSYEQYF.

This clone has more than one count but fewer than ten. The chain has TRBV14 and TRBJ2-7; possibly TRBD2 for D (6 bases). The length of the CDR3 is 14 residues. Per the germline V gene, CDR1 is SGHDN and CDR2 is FVKESK. V lost 5 bases and J 9 bases, leaving 20 bases between the germline ends. CDR3 sequence (DNA): TGTGCCAGCAGCGCGGGGACCCCTCGAGAGAGGCAGTACTTC. Encoded protein: CASSAGTPRERQYF.

Only a few counts were recorded for this clone. V gene TRBV21-1 combines with J gene TRBJ2-1; the DNA was not compared with TRBD2, the D call given in the table. TRBV21-1 is flagged as a pseudogene. This CDR3 region has 20 residues. CDR3 region: CASSKDPTSGRATSYNEQFF. The CDR3, as DNA: TGTGCCAGCAGCAAAGATCCCACTAGCGGGAGGGCTACTTCCTACAATGAGCAGTTCTTC.

V gene TRBV11-1 combines with J gene TRBJ2-5; D is undetermined. This CDR3 region has 14 residues. With 1 base removed from V and 5 bases from J, the gap between germline ends came to 11 bases. Germline V lookup: CDR1 SGHAT, CDR2 FQDESV (reference sequence). As DNA, the CDR3 is TGTGCCAGCAGCTTAGATCATAGCTCCGAGACCCAGTACTTC. This translates into CASSLDHSSETQYF. The whole variable domain, remainder taken from reference TRBV11-1 and TRBJ2-5, is EAEVAQSPRYKITEKSQAVAFWCDPISGHATLYWYRQILGQGPELLVQFQDESVVDDSQLPKDRFSAERLKGVDSTLKIQPAELGDSAMYLCASSLDHSSETQYFGPGTRLLVL.

The gene calls are TRBV29-1 and TRBJ1-1; maybe TRBD1 (6 bases). Germline V gene lookup returns CDR1 SQVTM and CDR2 ANQGSEA. Trimming stripped 6 bases from V and 0 bases from J, with 14 bases between. This CDR3 region has 14 residues. CDR3 sequence: CSVGRTDMNTEAFF. The CDR3 DNA reads TGCAGCGTGGGAAGGACAGACATGAACACTGAAGCTTTCTTT.

There are a few counts of this clone. This chain links TRBV10-3 with TRBJ2-7; maybe TRBD2 (5 bases). Trimming cost V 4 bases and J 4 bases, with 14 bases left between them. The CDR3 extends over 14 amino acids. Per germline, CDR1 ENHRY and CDR2 SYGVKD. The CDR3 protein is CAISAAAEGYEQYF. Here the CDR3 DNA reads TGTGCCATCAGTGCAGCGGCAGAAGGATACGAGCAGTACTTC.

V and J are TRBV4-3 and TRBJ1-6; tentative D call: TRBD1 (6 bases). V was trimmed by 4 bases and J by 7 bases, leaving 11 bases between them. Germline V CDR1 and CDR2: LGHNA, YSLEER. The CDR3 covers 14 residues. Here the CDR3 reads CASSLGTRNSPLHF. The CDR3 bases are TGCGCCAGCAGCCTAGGGACAAGGAATTCACCCCTCCACTTT.

The J gene is TRBJ2-3, the V gene TRBV11-2; D may be TRBD2 (6 bases). The CDR3 is 17 amino acids. CDR1 and CDR2 (germline): SGHAT, FQNNGV. Trimming pared 1 base from V and 2 bases from J, leaving 16 bases between. The CDR3 is CASSLVLGLQYTDTQYF. CDR3 coding DNA: TGTGCCAGCAGCTTAGTCCTGGGACTTCAATACACAGATACGCAGTATTTT.